Listed below are T cell receptor beta chains from one sample, sequenced in a study of shared clonotypes between healthy human individuals. Only in-frame clones appear in the TCRdb table, and some are missing; sequencing was by immunoSEQ multiplex PCR. The data show about 480,000 clones, with 79% seen just once and roughly 13% held by the top ten. The sequenced material came from PBMCs. These receptors all come from a woman aged 40 to 49 in good health. Some clones in this sample may be carry-over from other donors' samples. CDR3s include the opening cysteine and the closing phenylalanine or tryptophan. Each record gives: V gene, D gene, clone size, J gene, CDR3 DNA, CDR3 protein. The D gene is left open where the match is weak. For some rows the clone size is stated as once, few or many, or as a class when expanded; others skip it.

v_gene: TRBV5-4
d_gene: NA
abundance: few
j_gene: TRBJ1-2
CDR3nt: TGTGCCAGCAGCTTGGACAGAAACTATGGCTACACCTTC
CDR3aa: CASSLDRNYGYTF

v_gene: TRBV6-6
d_gene: NA
abundance: few
j_gene: TRBJ2-5
CDR3nt: TGTGCCAGCAGTTATAGGGGCGCACAAGAGACCCAGTACTTC
CDR3aa: CASSYRGAQETQYF

v_gene: TRBV5-4
d_gene: NA
abundance: few
j_gene: TRBJ2-5
CDR3nt: TGTGCCAGCAGCTTGGTGGGGACCCCCGGGGAGTACTTC
CDR3aa: CASSLVGTPGEYF

v_gene: TRBV7-2
d_gene: TRBD2
abundance: NA
j_gene: TRBJ2-5
CDR3nt: TGTGCCAGCAGCCGCCCGACTAGCAAGGAGACCCAGTACTTC
CDR3aa: CASSRPTSKETQYF

v_gene: TRBV2
d_gene: NA
abundance: NA
j_gene: TRBJ1-2
CDR3nt: TGTGCCAGCAGTGGGGGGACGGGTAACTATGGCTACACCTTC
CDR3aa: CASSGGTGNYGYTF

v_gene: TRBV28
d_gene: TRBD1
abundance: NA
j_gene: TRBJ2-7
CDR3nt: TGTGCCAGCAGATTCCCGGACAGGGGAAGCGACGAGCAGTACTTC
CDR3aa: CASRFPDRGSDEQYF

v_gene: TRBV19
d_gene: TRBD1
abundance: NA
j_gene: TRBJ2-7
CDR3nt: TGTGCCAGTTCCTCACCGGGTAAGGGGGCGGACGAGCAGTACTTC
CDR3aa: CASSSPGKGADEQYF

v_gene: TRBV6-1
d_gene: TRBD1
abundance: NA
j_gene: TRBJ2-5
CDR3nt: TGTGCCAGCAGTGAAGTGTCCGGGACAGGGGGGACCCAGTACTTC
CDR3aa: CASSEVSGTGGTQYF

v_gene: TRBV29-1
d_gene: TRBD2
abundance: NA
j_gene: TRBJ2-7
CDR3nt: TGCAGCGTTAGCCCGACTGAGCGGGAGGAGTACGAGCAGTACTTC
CDR3aa: CSVSPTEREEYEQYF

v_gene: TRBV30
d_gene: NA
abundance: NA
j_gene: TRBJ1-5
CDR3nt: TGTGCCTGGAGTGACGGGGGAGGCAATCAGCCCCAGCATTTT
CDR3aa: CAWSDGGGNQPQHF

v_gene: TRBV5-1
d_gene: NA
abundance: once
j_gene: TRBJ2-7
CDR3nt: TGCGCCAGCAGTTCTAGTCAAGGGGCCTACGAGCAGTACTTC
CDR3aa: CASSSSQGAYEQYF

v_gene: TRBV4-3
d_gene: TRBD1
abundance: few
j_gene: TRBJ1-4
CDR3nt: TGCGCCAGCAGCCTAGGGACAGGGGATAATGAAAAACTGTTTTTT
CDR3aa: CASSLGTGDNEKLFF

v_gene: TRBV2
d_gene: TRBD2
abundance: NA
j_gene: TRBJ2-7
CDR3nt: TGTGCCAGCATCCTTCAACCGGGAGGGCCAGGCTACGAGCAGTACTTC
CDR3aa: CASILQPGGPGYEQYF

v_gene: TRBV9
d_gene: NA
abundance: once
j_gene: TRBJ2-3
CDR3nt: TGTGCCAGCAGCGCATCTGCCTCTTCCACAGATACGCAGTATTTT
CDR3aa: CASSASASSTDTQYF

v_gene: TRBV9
d_gene: NA
abundance: NA
j_gene: TRBJ2-5
CDR3nt: TGTGCCAGCAGCGTAGTCGGATACGGTATCGAAACCCAGTACTTC
CDR3aa: CASSVVGYGIETQYF

v_gene: TRBV2
d_gene: NA
abundance: NA
j_gene: TRBJ1-2
CDR3nt: TGTGCCAGCAGTGAGGGTAACAGGGCCTTCTATGGCTACACCTTC
CDR3aa: CASSEGNRAFYGYTF

v_gene: TRBV5-6
d_gene: NA
abundance: NA
j_gene: TRBJ1-2
CDR3nt: TGTGCCAGCAGACAGGAGGGGGGCCCGACTTATGGCTACACCTTC
CDR3aa: CASRQEGGPTYGYTF

v_gene: TRBV18
d_gene: TRBD1
abundance: NA
j_gene: TRBJ2-6
CDR3nt: TGTGCCAGCTCAAGACTTACAGGGGCTGGGGCCAACGTCCTGACTTTC
CDR3aa: CASSRLTGAGANVLTF

v_gene: TRBV28
d_gene: NA
abundance: NA
j_gene: TRBJ2-2
CDR3nt: TGTGCCAGCAGCCACTCCCCGGCGGATGGTTCCGGGGAGCTGTTTTTT
CDR3aa: CASSHSPADGSGELFF

v_gene: TRBV4-1
d_gene: TRBD1
abundance: many
j_gene: TRBJ1-1
CDR3nt: TGCGCCAGCAGCCAAGATTGGTTGCAGGGGGCGAGGGTGAACACTGAAGCTTTCTTT
CDR3aa: CASSQDWLQGARVNTEAFF

v_gene: TRBV28
d_gene: TRBD2
abundance: NA
j_gene: TRBJ2-7
CDR3nt: TGTGCCAGCAGTCCCGGTGGACTAGCGGGAGGTCGGTCCTACGAGCAGTACTTC
CDR3aa: CASSPGGLAGGRSYEQYF

v_gene: TRBV4-2
d_gene: NA
abundance: NA
j_gene: TRBJ1-5
CDR3nt: TGTGCCAGCAGCCAAGAAGAGGCAGTAAGTCAGCCCCAGCATTTT
CDR3aa: CASSQEEAVSQPQHF

v_gene: TRBV27
d_gene: TRBD1
abundance: NA
j_gene: TRBJ1-5
CDR3nt: TGTGCCAGCAGGGGACAGGGTGGACAGCCCCAGCATTTT
CDR3aa: CASRGQGGQPQHF

v_gene: TRBV7-8
d_gene: TRBD2
abundance: NA
j_gene: TRBJ2-1
CDR3nt: TGTGCCAGCAGCTCCCGGGGAGGGGTAGCGGGAGTAAAGTATGAGCAGTTCTTC
CDR3aa: CASSSRGGVAGVKYEQFF

v_gene: TRBV28
d_gene: TRBD1
abundance: NA
j_gene: TRBJ2-5
CDR3nt: TGTGCCAGCAGTTTTGGACAGGGGTATGGAGAGACCCAGTACTTC
CDR3aa: CASSFGQGYGETQYF

v_gene: TRBV30
d_gene: NA
abundance: NA
j_gene: TRBJ2-5
CDR3nt: TGTGCCTGGAGTGTACAATCTGGGTGGGAGACCCAGTACTTC
CDR3aa: CAWSVQSGWETQYF

v_gene: TRBV7-8
d_gene: NA
abundance: NA
j_gene: TRBJ1-5
CDR3nt: TGTGCCAGCAGCTTACGCGCCAGTTCCAATCAGCCCCAGCATTTT
CDR3aa: CASSLRASSNQPQHF

v_gene: TRBV5-4
d_gene: TRBD1
abundance: few
j_gene: TRBJ1-5
CDR3nt: TGTGCCAGCAGCAGGGGGCTAGGTCAGCCCCAGCATTTT
CDR3aa: CASSRGLGQPQHF

v_gene: TRBV5-1
d_gene: TRBD2
abundance: NA
j_gene: TRBJ2-3
CDR3nt: TGCGCCAGCACGGCGGGAGGGACAGATACGCAGTATTTT
CDR3aa: CASTAGGTDTQYF

v_gene: TRBV11-2
d_gene: NA
abundance: NA
j_gene: TRBJ2-7
CDR3nt: TGTGCCAGCAGCTTAGCGAGCGCCTACGAGCAGTACTTC
CDR3aa: CASSLASAYEQYF

v_gene: TRBV6-1
d_gene: NA
abundance: NA
j_gene: TRBJ2-7
CDR3nt: TGTGCCAGCAGTGGTTTCGTCTCCTACGAGCAGTACTTC
CDR3aa: CASSGFVSYEQYF

v_gene: TRBV5-4
d_gene: TRBD1
abundance: NA
j_gene: TRBJ1-3
CDR3nt: TGTGCCAGCAGCTCAGGGGGGCTCTCTGGAAACACCATATATTTT
CDR3aa: CASSSGGLSGNTIYF

v_gene: TRBV4-1
d_gene: NA
abundance: NA
j_gene: TRBJ2-2
CDR3nt: TGCGCCAGCAGCCACCCCAGGGGGGCCGGGGAGCTGTTTTTT
CDR3aa: CASSHPRGAGELFF

v_gene: TRBV7-9
d_gene: NA
abundance: NA
j_gene: TRBJ2-6
CDR3nt: TGTGCCAGCAGCTTAATGGGGTCCCCGTGGGGGGCCAACGTCCTGACTTTC
CDR3aa: CASSLMGSPWGANVLTF

v_gene: TRBV25-1
d_gene: NA
abundance: NA
j_gene: TRBJ2-1
CDR3nt: TGTGCCAGCAGCCTCATAAATGAGCAGTTCTTC
CDR3aa: CASSLINEQFF

v_gene: TRBV30
d_gene: NA
abundance: NA
j_gene: TRBJ2-1
CDR3nt: TGTGCCTGGAGTGTACTTGGCACGAGCTCCTACAATGAGCAGTTCTTC
CDR3aa: CAWSVLGTSSYNEQFF

v_gene: TRBV30
d_gene: NA
abundance: NA
j_gene: TRBJ1-6
CDR3nt: TGTGCCTGGAGGGTTAGTTATAATTCACCCCTCCACTTT
CDR3aa: CAWRVSYNSPLHF

v_gene: TRBV7-2
d_gene: NA
abundance: many
j_gene: TRBJ2-7
CDR3nt: TGTGCCAGCAGCTTACAGGGTTCCAACGAGCAGTACTTC
CDR3aa: CASSLQGSNEQYF

v_gene: TRBV2
d_gene: TRBD2
abundance: NA
j_gene: TRBJ2-1
CDR3nt: TGTGCCAGCGAAATCGGGCTAGCGGGAGACAATGAGCAGTTCTTC
CDR3aa: CASEIGLAGDNEQFF

v_gene: TRBV2
d_gene: NA
abundance: once
j_gene: TRBJ2-7
CDR3nt: TGTGCCAGCTTTTGGCTTAACTACGAGCAGTACTTC
CDR3aa: CASFWLNYEQYF

v_gene: TRBV4-1
d_gene: TRBD2
abundance: NA
j_gene: TRBJ2-3
CDR3nt: TGCGCCAGCAGCCAAGTCCACTCTAGCGGGCGCACAGATACGCAGTATTTT
CDR3aa: CASSQVHSSGRTDTQYF